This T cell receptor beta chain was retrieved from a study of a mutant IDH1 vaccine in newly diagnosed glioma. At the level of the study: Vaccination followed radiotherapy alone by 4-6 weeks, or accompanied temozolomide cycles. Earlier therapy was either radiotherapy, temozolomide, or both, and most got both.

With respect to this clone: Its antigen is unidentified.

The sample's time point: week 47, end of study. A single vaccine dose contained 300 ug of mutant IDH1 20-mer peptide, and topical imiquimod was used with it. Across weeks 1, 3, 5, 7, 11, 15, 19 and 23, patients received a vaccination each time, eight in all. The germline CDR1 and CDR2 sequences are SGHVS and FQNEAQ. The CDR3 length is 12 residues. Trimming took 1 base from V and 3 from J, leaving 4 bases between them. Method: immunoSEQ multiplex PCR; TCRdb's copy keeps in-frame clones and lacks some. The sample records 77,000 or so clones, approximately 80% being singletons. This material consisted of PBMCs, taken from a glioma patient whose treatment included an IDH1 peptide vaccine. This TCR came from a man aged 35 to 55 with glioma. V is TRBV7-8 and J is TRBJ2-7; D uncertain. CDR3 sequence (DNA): TGTGCCAGCAGCTTAGTGGGCTACGAGCAGTACTTC. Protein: CASSLVGYEQYF.